The sequence of this TCR beta chain was determined in a study of T-cell reconstitution after alpha-beta-depleted transplantation in children. Researchers prepared the TCRbeta library using unique molecular identifiers, the study reports. TCRdb analysed the PCR reads with MiXCR anew, one entry per CDR3 protein. This table has over 80,000 distinct CDR3 sequences, about a quarter appearing once. The CDR3 loop spans 12 amino acids. Deletions cut 3 bases from V and 7 bases from J, with 10 bases between. Germline V gives CDR1 SQVTM, CDR2 ANQGSEA. The receptor comes from a boy aged 2 to 10 with acute lymphoblastic leukemia, due to receive a stem cell transplant. The gene calls are TRBV29-1 and TRBJ2-1; D perhaps matches TRBD1 (5 bases). This material consisted of PBMCs, taken before TCRalphabeta/CD19-depleted stem cell transplant. CDR3 nucleotides: TGCAGCGTTGATTCTGGGGCAAATGAGCAGTTCTTC. It translates to CSVDSGANEQFF.